The rows below give T cell receptor beta chains drawn from one sample of a study of read filtering for tumor transcriptome and immune sequencing. TCRdb fed the reads into MiXCR, producing one record per CDR3 protein. Altogether 40,000 to 50,000 distinct CDR3 sequences are present, under 15% being singletons, with the ten largest covering over 25%. The sequencing input was a population of CD138-negative cells sorted from bone marrow. Receptors originate from a donor older than 35 with multiple myeloma. CDR3s include the opening cysteine and the closing phenylalanine or tryptophan. D genes are given only for firm matches. For some rows the clone size is stated as once, few or many, or as a class when expanded; others skip it.

>15|TRBJ2-4|many|TRBV20-1|NA
CSAAGAALAKNIQYF
TGCAGTGCCGCAGGAGCGGCTCTAGCCAAAAACATTCAGTACTTC
>12|TRBJ2-1|once|TRBV24-1|NA
CATSGWSNEQFF
TGTGCCACCAGTGGATGGAGCAATGAGCAGTTCTTC
>14|TRBJ1-1|many|TRBV24-1|NA
CATSMGGWNTEAFF
TGTGCCACATCGATGGGGGGTTGGAACACTGAAGCTTTCTTT
>14|TRBJ2-1|many|TRBV29-1|NA
CSVGRQGPYNEQFF
TGCAGCGTTGGGAGGCAGGGCCCCTACAATGAGCAGTTCTTC
>15|TRBJ2-7|many|TRBV7-2|TRBD2
CASSLAPGGRNEQYF
TGTGCCAGCAGCTTAGCTCCAGGCGGGAGGAACGAGCAGTACTTC
>14|TRBJ2-7|many|TRBV20-1|NA
CSARDPGGSYEQYF
TGCAGTGCTAGAGATCCCGGGGGCAGCTACGAGCAGTACTTC
>16|TRBJ2-5|NA|TRBV19|TRBD2
CASRRGSGRTQETQYF
TGTGCCAGTAGAAGGGGTAGCGGGAGGACGCAAGAGACCCAGTACTTC
>13|TRBJ1-1|many|TRBV28|NA
CASSLTGTTEAFF
TGTGCCAGCAGTTTAACAGGAACGACTGAAGCTTTCTTT
>15|TRBJ1-5|many|TRBV4-1|NA
CASSHWAGSNQPQHF
TGCGCCAGCAGCCACTGGGCCGGGAGCAATCAGCCCCAGCATTTT
>18|TRBJ2-3|many|TRBV6-5|TRBD2
CASSYSGLAGGSTDTQYF
TGTGCCAGCAGTTACTCTGGACTAGCGGGAGGCAGCACAGATACGCAGTATTTT
>17|TRBJ2-1|many|TRBV4-1|NA
CASSLTETGGSYNEQFF
TGCGCCAGCAGCTTGACAGAGACCGGGGGCTCCTACAATGAGCAGTTCTTC
>15|TRBJ2-1|many|TRBV20-1|NA
CSARARSGAYNEQFF
TGCAGTGCTAGAGCTAGAAGTGGGGCCTACAATGAGCAGTTCTTC
>15|TRBJ1-3|many|TRBV6-6|NA
CASSTNPSSGNTIYF
TGTGCCAGCAGCACCAACCCGAGCTCTGGAAACACCATATATTTT
>11|TRBJ2-7|many|TRBV28|NA
CASGYVGEQYF
TGTGCCAGCGGTTATGTTGGTGAGCAGTACTTC